These 20 T cell receptor beta chains came from one sample sequenced in a study of shared clonotypes between healthy human individuals. CD45RO negativity and positive selection for CCR7 defined naive CD8 cells, a population that excluded terminally differentiated effector memory CD45RA+ cells. Sequencing used immunoSEQ multiplex PCR; TCRdb keeps in-frame clones, though not all of them. Here the sample spans about 2.2 million clones, 80% to 95% being singletons. Source material: naive CD8+ T cells from PBMCs. All receptors derive from a man younger than 30 in good health. Some clones in this sample may be carry-over from other donors' samples.

The V gene is TRBV30, the J gene TRBJ2-7; D gene unclear. CDR3 length: 12 residues. Trimming removed 7 bases at V and 7 bases at J, with 17 bases between. Germline assignment: CDR1 GTSNPN and CDR2 SVGIG (reference sequence). CDR3 nucleotide sequence: TGTGCCTCCCGGACCATCAGGTCGGAGCAGTACTTC. This gives the protein CASRTIRSEQYF.

The V gene is TRBV28, the J gene TRBJ2-3; 12 bases map to TRBD2. The CDR3 length is 19 residues. Per germline, CDR1 MDHEN and CDR2 SYDVKM. V trimming: 7 bases; J trimming: 1 base; junction bases outside the gene matches: 15. In nucleotides, the CDR3 is TGTGCCAGCACCCTGGGTAGGCTAGCGGGAGGGCCCGGCACAGATACGCAGTATTTT. Translating it yields CASTLGRLAGGPGTDTQYF.

The V gene is TRBV29-1, the J gene TRBJ2-2; D uncertain. Trimming took off 3 bases at V and 2 bases at J, with 13 bases between the two ends. In germline, CDR1 is SQVTM, CDR2 ANQGSEA. The CDR3 sequence is 15 residues long. CDR3 amino acids: CSVEYYGINTGELFF. The DNA for the CDR3 is TGCAGCGTTGAGTATTACGGAATTAACACCGGGGAGCTGTTTTTT.

This chain uses TRBV5-8 with TRBJ2-7; D ambiguous. Trimming shortened V by 1 base and J by 3 bases, and 2 bases separated the two germline ends. The germline gives CDR1 SGHTS, CDR2 YDEGEE. CDR3 size: 11 residues. The CDR3 is CASSLIYEQYF. Written as DNA, the CDR3 is TGTGCCAGCAGCTTGATCTACGAGCAGTACTTC.

This chain connects TRBV29-1 to TRBJ1-1, with TRBD1 as a possible D gene (6 bases). This CDR3 has 14 amino acids. Germline CDR1 is SQVTM and CDR2 is ANQGSEA. Trimming took off 0 bases at V and 5 bases at J, with 13 bases between the two ends. The CDR3 bases are TGCAGCGTTGAAGATGGGGAGGGGGGGACTGAAGCTTTCTTT. It specifies CSVEDGEGGTEAFF.

The chain employs TRBV9 and TRBJ2-1, with 8 nucleotides matching TRBD1. Germline CDR1 SGDLS, CDR2 YYNGEE. CDR3 length equals 15 residues. Germline trimming cut 4 bases from V and 6 bases from J; bases unmatched to any gene: 9. The CDR3 sequence is CASSPEGTGGNEQFF. In nucleotides, the CDR3 is TGTGCCAGCAGCCCGGAGGGAACAGGGGGCAATGAGCAGTTCTTC. The entire variable domain, with the rest obtained from reference TRBV9 and TRBJ2-1, is as follows: DSGVTQTPKHLITATGQRVTLRCSPRSGDLSVYWYQQSLDQGLQFLIQYYNGEERAKGNILERFSAQQFPDLHSELNLSSLELGDSALYFCASSPEGTGGNEQFFGPGTRLTVL.

The rearrangement links TRBV2 to TRBJ2-3; D remains unclear. The CDR3 consists of 13 residues. V dropped 7 bases and J dropped 3 bases, with 11 bases sitting between them. Germline CDR1 is SNHLY and CDR2 is FYNNEI. Here the CDR3 reads CASIGGATDTQYF. CDR3 in DNA: TGTGCCAGCATTGGCGGAGCGACAGATACGCAGTATTTT.

Worth noting for this clone: Other DNA sequences in this sample translate to the same CDR3. This rearrangement joins TRBV9 to TRBJ2-7; 8 bases agree with TRBD2. This CDR3 is built from 15 residues. Trimming at V came to 3 bases and at J to 0 bases, leaving 5 bases not matched to a gene. The germline V gene encodes CDR1 SGDLS and CDR2 YYNGEE. CDR3 amino acids: CASSGAGTSSYEQYF. CDR3 sequence (DNA): TGTGCCAGCAGCGGCGCCGGGACTAGCTCCTACGAGCAGTACTTC.

The chain carries TRBV6-5 and TRBJ2-7; D ambiguous. Looked up from germline, CDR1 is MNHEY and CDR2 is SVGAGI. The CDR3 spans 13 residues. V lost 0 bases to trimming and J lost 2 bases, with 5 bases between them. The CDR3 protein is CASSYSFAYEQYF. In nucleotides, the CDR3 is TGTGCCAGCAGTTACTCGTTCGCCTACGAGCAGTACTTC.

This chain uses TRBV25-1 with TRBJ2-7; 8 bases agree with TRBD1. V trimming: 3 bases; J trimming: 2 bases; junction bases outside the gene matches: 9. CDR3 length equals 16 residues. CDR1 is MGHDK and CDR2 is SYGVNS in the germline V gene. The CDR3 coding sequence is TGTGCCAGCAGTGAGTGGACCGGGACAGGAACCTACGAGCAGTACTTC. It specifies CASSEWTGTGTYEQYF.

The rearrangement links TRBV11-2 to TRBJ1-5, with D possibly being TRBD1 (5 bases). Germline V gives CDR1 SGHAT, CDR2 FQNNGV. With 1 base removed from V and 5 bases from J, the gap between germline ends came to 9 bases. This CDR3 spans 14 amino acids. CDR3 residues: CASSLGGEDQPQHF. CDR3 DNA: TGTGCCAGCAGCTTAGGAGGGGAGGATCAGCCCCAGCATTTT.

About this clone itself: The same CDR3 arises from other DNA sequences in this sample as well. The genes are TRBV7-9 and TRBJ2-7; D unclear. The CDR3 consists of 13 residues. The V gene lost 1 base and the J gene lost 3 bases, with 7 bases spanning the gap. Germline assignment: CDR1 SEHNR and CDR2 FQNEAQ (reference sequence). CDR3 residues: CASSLGRYYEQYF. The CDR3 nucleotides read TGTGCCAGCAGCTTAGGGCGGTACTACGAGCAGTACTTC.

V and J are TRBV7-6 and TRBJ1-2; TRBD1 aligns across 10 bases. Germline assignment: CDR1 SGHVS and CDR2 FNYEAQ. The CDR3 is 19 residues long. With V trimmed by 0 bases and J by 3 bases, 13 bases remained unmatched. As DNA, the CDR3 is TGTGCCAGCAGCTTAGCTAGGGGACAGGGGTTCGGACGGGACTATGGCTACACCTTC. Its protein product is CASSLARGQGFGRDYGYTF.

The V and J genes are TRBV28 and TRBJ2-1, with D perhaps TRBD2 (5 bases). The CDR3 has 16 residues. V was cut by 4 bases and J by 3 bases, with 16 bases left in between. The germline gives CDR1 MDHEN, CDR2 SYDVKM. CDR3 region: CASSSLREFDYNEQFF. In DNA form, the CDR3 reads TGTGCCAGCAGTTCCCTACGGGAATTCGACTACAATGAGCAGTTCTTC.

CDR3 sequence (DNA): TGTGCCAGCAGATCCGCTAGGGGCGGAACTGAAGCTTTCTTT. The encoded protein is CASRSARGGTEAFF. The gene calls are TRBV28 and TRBJ1-1, with D possibly TRBD1 on 5 matching bases. This CDR3 comprises 14 residues. Trimming removed 6 bases at V and 5 bases at J, with 16 bases between. The germline V gene encodes CDR1 MDHEN and CDR2 SYDVKM.

V is TRBV7-9 and J is TRBJ2-7; 8 positions match TRBD2. Germline lookup yields CDR1 SEHNR and CDR2 FQNEAQ (reference sequence). J lost 6 bases, V lost 5 bases, and 9 bases had no gene match. The CDR3 runs 14 residues. The CDR3 DNA sequence: TGTGCCAGCAGCCAACGGACTAGCTTAAGCGAGCAGTACTTC. Its protein product is CASSQRTSLSEQYF.

This chain links TRBV9 with TRBJ1-2; 7 nucleotides match TRBD1. J was trimmed by 3 bases and V by 4 bases; bases with no gene match: 12. CDR1 is SGDLS, CDR2 YYNGEE, per germline. The CDR3 length is 16 residues. In DNA, the CDR3 is TGTGCCAGCAGCATTTCCTCCCGGGACAGTCACTATGGCTACACCTTC. Amino acids: CASSISSRDSHYGYTF.

The rearrangement uses TRBV28 and TRBJ1-5; 10 bases align to TRBD1. Trimming took 5 bases from V and 7 from J; bases not matched to a gene: 8. The CDR3 spans 15 residues. The germline CDR1 and CDR2 sequences are MDHEN and SYDVKM. The CDR3 spells CASSAGTGVRQPQHF. DNA of the CDR3: TGTGCCAGCAGTGCCGGGACAGGGGTGCGCCAGCCCCAGCATTTT.

The gene calls are TRBV9 and TRBJ2-1; a weak D match, TRBD2 (6 bases). Between the trimmed V and J ends, which lost 0 bases and 6 bases, there was a span of 13 bases. From germline, CDR1 is SGDLS and CDR2 YYNGEE. The CDR3 has 15 residues. CDR3 bases: TGTGCCAGCAGCGTAGCTGGCGGGACCCCCAATGAGCAGTTCTTC. This codes for CASSVAGGTPNEQFF.

This clone occurred once. The V call is TRBV6-5, the J call TRBJ2-3; D not resolved. The germline CDR1 and CDR2 sequences are MNHEY and SVGAGI. The CDR3 contains 15 residues. V shed 5 bases and J shed 2 bases, with 14 bases lying between them. This CDR3 reads CASSRYQGSTDTQYF. The CDR3 nucleotides read TGTGCCAGCAGTCGGTATCAAGGGTCCACAGATACGCAGTATTTT.